This entry lists 27 T cell receptor beta chains sequenced from one sample in a study of regulatory T cells in long-lasting Graves disease (dated by TCRdb to the early 2020s). The method was multiplex PCR. Sequencing relied on an Illumina HiSeq 4000. To build TCR beta libraries, CDR3 regions were amplified by Arm-PCR using iRepertoire HTBI primers. Through fastp at Q25 and MiXCR, TCRdb rebuilt clones from the public reads, retaining in-frame beta chains. Rows merge per CDR3 protein into single entries with the most common DNA and genes. The sample table holds 400,000 to 500,000 distinct CDR3 sequences, of which around 15% were seen once. The ten largest clones represent around a sixth of the sample. Explained via the paper, the time point label denotes: newly diagnosed GD, antithyroid drugs for less than 3 months. For both TCR sequencing and RNA sequencing, RNA was extracted from PBMCs using TRIzol.

The same data also went into a second study, on T cells in Graves' hyperthyroidism and ophthalmopathy.

This specimen consisted of peripheral blood mononuclear cells (PBMCs), obtained at new diagnosis, from a patient treated with antithyroid drugs. These receptors were taken from a woman aged 50 to 60 with Graves disease. Donor details come from another sample of the same person, matched by shared clones.

The chain is built from TRBV28 and TRBJ1-1; 9 bases fit TRBD1. The trim removed 8 bases at V and 4 bases at J, leaving 14 bases unmatched. This CDR3 has 16 residues. Germline V lookup: CDR1 MDHEN, CDR2 SYDVKM. This CDR3 reads CASDHGTGPEGTEAFF. CDR3 sequence (DNA): TGTGCCAGCGATCACGGGACAGGGCCGGAGGGCACTGAAGCTTTCTTT.

The sample holds many counts of this clonotype. The CDR3 spells CASSQVWVRGQDNTEAFF. The CDR3 DNA is TGTGCCAGCAGCCAAGTCTGGGTACGTGGGCAGGATAACACTGAAGCTTTCTTT. The rearrangement links TRBV3-1 to TRBJ1-1; D is unresolved. V lost 1 base to trimming and J lost 2 bases, with 20 bases between them. The CDR3 extends over 18 amino acids. CDR1 and CDR2 from the germline V gene are LGHDT and YNNKEL (reference sequence).

The sample holds many counts of this clonotype. This sequence joins TRBV3-1 and TRBJ2-7, with no clear D. The CDR3 contains 14 residues. V was shortened by 4 bases and J by 6 bases, with 16 bases between the two germline ends. The germline CDR1 and CDR2 sequences are LGHDT and YNNKEL (reference sequence). For the CDR3, the DNA is TGTGCCAGCAGCCGCTCAGAAGGAGCCCCCGAGCAGTACTTC. This encodes CASSRSEGAPEQYF.

This clonotype was recorded many times. The rearrangement links TRBV28 to TRBJ2-5, with 16 positions matching TRBD2. CDR3 length equals 17 residues. Per germline, CDR1 MDHEN and CDR2 SYDVKM. Trimming cost V 6 bases and J 3 bases; bases outside gene matches: 7. The CDR3 sequence is CASRISGLAGGEETQYF. CDR3 sequence (DNA): TGTGCCAGCAGAATCTCGGGACTAGCGGGAGGGGAAGAGACCCAGTACTTC.

On this clonotype itself: A much larger clone lies one base from this, so it may be a read error. The final CDR3 position lacks the conserved phenylalanine or tryptophan, pointing to a likely read error. The chain links TRBV18 to TRBJ2-7; D not certain. Per the germline V gene, CDR1 is KGHSH and CDR2 is LQKENI. The V and J ends lost 2 bases and 2 bases respectively, with 13 bases between them. The CDR3 contains 15 residues. The CDR3 loop is CASSPGTTNPYEQYS. The CDR3 DNA reads TGTGCCAGCTCACCAGGCACAACAAATCCCTACGAGCAGTACTCC.

This chain links TRBV4-1 with TRBJ2-3; 9 nucleotides align to TRBD2. The length of the CDR3 is 15 residues. The V and J ends lost 1 base and 10 bases, in that order; junction bases with no gene match: 9. Per germline, CDR1 MGHRA and CDR2 YSYEKL. In nucleotides, the CDR3 is TGCGCCAGCAGCCAAGCTGCGCGGGAGGGCCCCTCGCAGTATTTT. This gives the protein CASSQAAREGPSQYF.

J is TRBJ2-7 and V is TRBV28; 8 bases agree with TRBD1. This CDR3 region has 15 residues. Germline V gene lookup returns CDR1 MDHEN and CDR2 SYDVKM. The V gene end was trimmed by 5 bases and the J gene end by 4 bases; junction bases not matched to a gene: 10. CDR3 DNA: TGTGCCAGCAGTGCACCGGGACAGGCGATATACGAGCAGTACTTC. Translating gives CASSAPGQAIYEQYF.

The chain combines TRBV11-2 with TRBJ2-1; 8 positions match TRBD2. The V gene end was trimmed by 0 bases and the J gene end by 4 bases; junction bases not matched to a gene: 11. The CDR3 sequence is 18 residues long. CDR1 is SGHAT and CDR2 is FQNNGV in the germline V gene. Written as DNA, the CDR3 is TGTGCCAGCAGCTTAGACCCCTTCGGGACTAGTGCTTACAATGAGCAGTTCTTC. Translating it yields CASSLDPFGTSAYNEQFF.

This clonotype has only a few counts. V and J are TRBV11-3 and TRBJ2-1; D may match TRBD1 or TRBD2 (5 bases each). The germline gives CDR1 SGHNT, CDR2 YENEEA. Trimming stripped 0 bases from V and 6 bases from J, with 9 bases between. The CDR3 length is 14 residues. The CDR3 protein is CASSLEGEINEQFF. The CDR3 DNA reads TGTGCCAGCAGCTTAGAAGGGGAGATCAATGAGCAGTTCTTC.

The V call is TRBV10-3, the J call TRBJ1-6; TRBD1 agrees at 8 bases. This CDR3 spans 16 amino acids. The trim removed 4 bases at V and 5 bases at J, leaving 7 bases unmatched. From germline, CDR1 is ENHRY and CDR2 SYGVKD. CDR3 loop: CAISADRVPNNSPLHF. The CDR3 nucleotides read TGTGCCATCAGTGCGGACAGGGTTCCGAATAATTCACCCCTCCACTTT.

Many counts were recorded for this clonotype. V usage is TRBV2 and J usage is TRBJ2-7; 7 bases align to TRBD1. The CDR3 has 14 residues. The germline V gene encodes CDR1 SNHLY and CDR2 FYNNEI. The V gene end was trimmed by 6 bases and the J gene end by 1 base; junction bases not matched to a gene: 6. The CDR3 DNA sequence: TGTGCCAGCAGGGATGACAGGGTGTCCTACGAGCAGTACTTC. This sequence encodes CASRDDRVSYEQYF.

This clonotype was detected many times. The gene calls are TRBV6-1 and TRBJ2-3; 15 bases are shared with TRBD2. This CDR3 spans 16 amino acids. The junction had 5 bases not matched to a gene; V was cut back by 5 bases and J by 5 bases. Germline CDR1 reads MNHNS; CDR2 reads SASEGT. For the CDR3, the DNA is TGTGCCAGCAGTCCCGGACTAGCGGGGGGGAGAGATACGCAGTATTTT. Encoded protein: CASSPGLAGGRDTQYF.

This clonotype showed up many times. The chain recombines TRBV11-2 with TRBJ2-3; 8 bases map to TRBD2. J lost 1 base, V lost 1 base, and 1 base had no gene match. The CDR3 length is 15 residues. Germline V gene lookup returns CDR1 SGHAT and CDR2 FQNNGV. CDR3 bases: TGTGCCAGCAGCTTAGCAGCGGGAGGCACAGATACGCAGTATTTT. Protein: CASSLAAGGTDTQYF.

At least ten counts were recorded for this clonotype. The V and J genes are TRBV20-1 and TRBJ1-1, with a tentative D call TRBD1 (5 bases). Germline CDR1 DFQATT, CDR2 SNEGSKA (reference sequence). This CDR3 is built from 17 residues. The germline V and J ends were trimmed by 2 bases and 0 bases, with 19 bases remaining between them. The CDR3: CSARQGPGRWMNTEAFF. In DNA form, the CDR3 reads TGCAGTGCTAGACAGGGACCTGGAAGGTGGATGAACACTGAAGCTTTCTTT.

This clonotype was counted between two and nine times. The rearrangement joins TRBV7-3 to TRBJ2-3, with a tentative D call TRBD1 (6 bases). This CDR3 spans 14 amino acids. V was clipped by 5 bases and J by 2 bases, with 11 bases between them. CDR1 and CDR2 from the germline V gene are SGHTA and FQGTGA. The CDR3 DNA is TGTGCCAGCAGCCGAGGGGGTAACACAGATACGCAGTATTTT. Translation gives CASSRGGNTDTQYF. The full variable domain, in which reference TRBV7-3 and TRBJ2-3 provide the parts outside the CDR3, is GAGVSQTPSNKVTEKGKYVELRCDPISGHTALYWYRQSLGQGPEFLIYFQGTGAADDSGLPNDRFFAVRPEGSVSTLKIQRTERGDSAVYLCASSRGGNTDTQYFGPGTRLTVL.

Note on this clonotype: It may be a read error: a sequence one base away is much more abundant. V usage is TRBV28 and J usage is TRBJ2-1, with D perhaps matching TRBD1 (5 bases). Per the germline V gene, CDR1 is MDHEN and CDR2 is SYDVKM. The CDR3 consists of 16 residues. Trimming shortened V by 4 bases and J by 10 bases, and 23 bases separated the two germline ends. CDR3 nucleotide sequence: TGTGCCAGCAGTTACCGACAGATCCGCAGCCCCTACGAGCAGTTCTTC. It encodes CASSYRQIRSPYEQFF.

This clonotype was seen many times. The chain uses TRBV6-2 or TRBV6-3 and TRBJ1-5, with TRBD1 matching 7 bases. CDR1 MNHEY and CDR2 SVGEGT come from the germline V gene. Unmatched junction bases numbered 11, after V lost 4 bases and J lost 5 bases. The CDR3 totals 16 residues. The CDR3 region is CASSSTLRDSHQPQHF. The CDR3 DNA reads as TGTGCCAGCAGTTCCACCCTCAGGGACAGTCATCAGCCCCAGCATTTT.

The chain joins TRBV18 to TRBJ2-1; the D is unclear. The CDR3 totals 14 residues. The germline CDR1 and CDR2 sequences are KGHSH and LQKENI. V lost 3 bases to trimming and J lost 7 bases, with 13 bases between them. Here the CDR3 DNA reads TGTGCCAGCTCACCGCTTTTCAGGCCGAATGAGCAGTTCTTC. Protein sequence: CASSPLFRPNEQFF.

This clonotype was seen at least ten times. The chain recombines TRBV20-1 with TRBJ1-1; D is ambiguous. The CDR3 extends over 13 amino acids. The V end was cut by 1 base, the J end by 6 bases, with 12 bases between. The germline CDR1 and CDR2 sequences are DFQATT and SNEGSKA (reference sequence). CDR3: CSARGPYEAEAFF. DNA of the CDR3: TGCAGTGCTAGAGGGCCCTATGAGGCTGAAGCTTTCTTT.

The rearrangement joins TRBV10-3 to TRBJ2-2; tentatively, D is TRBD1 (6 bases). CDR3 length: 15 residues. Between the trimmed V and J ends, which lost 6 bases and 1 base, there was a span of 12 bases. Germline CDR1 is ENHRY and CDR2 is SYGVKD. The CDR3 DNA follows: TGTGCCATCAGGACAGGAGCCCAGAACACCGGGGAGCTGTTTTTT. This codes for CAIRTGAQNTGELFF.

This rearrangement joins TRBV5-5 to TRBJ2-7, with 7 nucleotides matching TRBD1. In germline, CDR1 is SGHKS, CDR2 YYEKEE (reference sequence). The ends lost 3 bases at V and 3 bases at J; junction bases unmatched: 3. The length of the CDR3 is 13 residues. This CDR3 reads CASSWDSLYEQYF. CDR3 in DNA: TGTGCCAGCAGCTGGGACAGCCTCTACGAGCAGTACTTC.

The chain couples TRBV12-3 or TRBV12-4 to TRBJ1-1; D call uncertain. V lost 2 bases and J 3 bases, leaving 10 bases between the germline ends. CDR3 size: 14 residues. The CDR3 region has the DNA TGTGCCAGCAGTTTAATTAAGGGAGACACTGAAGCTTTCTTT. Encoded protein: CASSLIKGDTEAFF.

This clonotype was counted only a few times. The chain couples TRBV5-5 to TRBJ2-5, with 9 bases identical to TRBD2. Germline V lookup: CDR1 SGHKS, CDR2 YYEKEE (reference sequence). This CDR3 is built from 15 residues. V trimming: 4 bases; J trimming: 3 bases; junction bases outside the gene matches: 7. The DNA for the CDR3 is TGTGCCAGCAGCCGGTGGCCTAGCGGGGAAGAGACCCAGTACTTC. It yields the protein CASSRWPSGEETQYF.

Ten or more counts support this clonotype. This chain joins TRBV30 and TRBJ2-3; D ambiguous. V lost 0 bases to trimming and J lost 2 bases, with 3 bases between them. Germline CDR1 reads GTSNPN; CDR2 reads SVGIG (reference sequence). The CDR3 loop spans 12 amino acids. In nucleotides, the CDR3 is TGTGCCTGGAGTGTTTCCACAGATACGCAGTATTTT. Its protein is CAWSVSTDTQYF.

CDR3 nucleotide sequence: TGCAGTGCTAGTAATGCGCCGGCCGGGGAGCAGTTCTTC. Residues: CSASNAPAGEQFF. The V and J genes are TRBV20-1 and TRBJ2-1; D is undetermined. This CDR3 is 13 amino acids long. V lost 3 bases to trimming and J lost 10 bases, with 16 bases between them. Per germline, CDR1 DFQATT and CDR2 SNEGSKA (reference sequence).

This clonotype was counted ten times or more. This chain links TRBV19 with TRBJ2-3; a possible D gene is TRBD1 (5 bases). This CDR3 has 15 residues. The V end lost 5 bases, the J end lost 1 base, and 13 bases lay between the germline ends. Germline V gene data show CDR1 as LNHDA and CDR2 as SQIVND (reference sequence). CDR3 residues: CASSDTGKGTDTQYF. In DNA form, the CDR3 reads TGTGCCAGTAGTGATACAGGAAAAGGCACAGATACGCAGTATTTT. Combining the CDR3 with reference TRBV19 and TRBJ2-3 gives the whole variable domain DGGITQSPKYLFRKEGQNVTLSCEQNLNHDAMYWYRQDPGQGLRLIYYSQIVNDFQKGDIAEGYSVSREKKESFPLTVTSAQKNPTAFYLCASSDTGKGTDTQYFGPGTRLTVL.

The CDR3 sequence: CAISEGQVEKLFF. Here the CDR3 DNA reads TGTGCCATCAGTGAGGGTCAGGTTGAAAAACTGTTTTTT. V usage is TRBV10-3 and J usage is TRBJ1-4; D not certain. This CDR3 is 13 amino acids long. V lost 2 bases and J 7 bases, leaving 8 bases between the germline ends. The germline V gene encodes CDR1 ENHRY and CDR2 SYGVKD.